The rows below give T cell receptor beta chains drawn from one sample of a study of graft-versus-host responses after intestinal transplantation. The protocol was immunoSEQ multiplex PCR, while the TCRdb copy is restricted to in-frame clones and leaves out a portion. The sample consists of 15,000 to 20,000 clones, about four fifths of them appearing once. The input for sequencing was PBMCs, taken 14 days after transplant. All receptors derive from a human patient who received an intestinal transplant, so some T cells may come from the graft donor. The CDR3 runs from the conserved cysteine through the conserved F or W. D genes are given only for firm matches. Rows give clone size only sometimes, using once, few, many, or a class for an expanded clone.

j_call: TRBJ2-5; v_call: TRBV7-9; cdr3_length: 14; d_call: TRBD1; clone_size: few; cdr3_nt: TGTGCCAGCAGCGCGGACAGGGGGCGAGAGACCCAGTACTTC; cdr3_aa: CASSADRGRETQYF
j_call: TRBJ2-7; v_call: TRBV28; cdr3_length: 18; d_call: .; clone_size: .; cdr3_nt: TGTGCCAGCAGTTTACCATGGCGGGACCAAAAAACCACCTACGAGCAGTACTTC; cdr3_aa: CASSLPWRDQKTTYEQYF
j_call: TRBJ2-7; v_call: TRBV5-1; cdr3_length: 15; d_call: TRBD2; clone_size: .; cdr3_nt: TGCGCCAGCAGCTCCGGGACTAGCGGATCTTACGAGCAGTACTTC; cdr3_aa: CASSSGTSGSYEQYF
j_call: TRBJ2-5; v_call: TRBV28; cdr3_length: 18; d_call: .; clone_size: .; cdr3_nt: TGTGCCAGCAGAACGCTTTCCCCGGGGACTGACGTACAAGAGGCCCAGTACTTC; cdr3_aa: CASRTLSPGTDVQEAQYF
j_call: TRBJ2-3; v_call: TRBV9; cdr3_length: 15; d_call: TRBD2; clone_size: .; cdr3_nt: TGTGCCAGCAGCCCCCCGGGACTAGAGACAGATACGCAGTATTTT; cdr3_aa: CASSPPGLETDTQYF
j_call: TRBJ2-7; v_call: TRBV7-8; cdr3_length: 15; d_call: TRBD1; clone_size: .; cdr3_nt: TGTGCCAGCAGCCGGGACAGGGACCTCTCCTACGAGCAGTACTTC; cdr3_aa: CASSRDRDLSYEQYF
j_call: TRBJ2-1; v_call: TRBV7-2; cdr3_length: 11; d_call: .; clone_size: .; cdr3_nt: TGTGCCAGCAGCTTAAGTAATGAGCAGTTCTTC; cdr3_aa: CASSLSNEQFF
j_call: TRBJ2-1; v_call: TRBV7-9; cdr3_length: 15; d_call: .; clone_size: .; cdr3_nt: TGTGCCAGCAGCTTAGCAGGGATCACCCACAATGAGCAGTTCTTC; cdr3_aa: CASSLAGITHNEQFF
j_call: TRBJ1-6; v_call: TRBV5-4; cdr3_length: 16; d_call: TRBD1; clone_size: .; cdr3_nt: TGTGCCAGCAGCTTGGACGACAGGGTAGTAAATTCACCCCTCCACTTT; cdr3_aa: CASSLDDRVVNSPLHF
j_call: TRBJ2-3; v_call: TRBV9; cdr3_length: 14; d_call: .; clone_size: .; cdr3_nt: TGTGCCAGCAGCGTAGGAAGTGGGGCAGATACGCAGTATTTT; cdr3_aa: CASSVGSGADTQYF
j_call: TRBJ2-7; v_call: TRBV19; cdr3_length: 13; d_call: TRBD1; clone_size: few; cdr3_nt: TGTGCCAGTAGTATAACAGGGGGCGGCGAGCAGTACTTC; cdr3_aa: CASSITGGGEQYF
j_call: TRBJ2-7; v_call: TRBV6-5; cdr3_length: 14; d_call: .; clone_size: .; cdr3_nt: TGTGCCAGCAGTTACTCTGGCGGCTCCTACGAGCAGTACTTC; cdr3_aa: CASSYSGGSYEQYF
j_call: TRBJ2-7; v_call: TRBV20-1; cdr3_length: 11; d_call: TRBD1; clone_size: .; cdr3_nt: TGCAGTGCTAGAGAGGACAGGGAGCAGTACTTC; cdr3_aa: CSAREDREQYF
j_call: TRBJ2-7; v_call: TRBV29-1; cdr3_length: 14; d_call: TRBD1; clone_size: .; cdr3_nt: TGCAGCGTTGAGAACGGGACAGAAACCTACGAGCAGTACTTC; cdr3_aa: CSVENGTETYEQYF
j_call: TRBJ1-1; v_call: TRBV15; cdr3_length: 13; d_call: .; clone_size: .; cdr3_nt: TGTGCCACGGAGAATAGAGGGGGCACTGAAGCTTTCTTT; cdr3_aa: CATENRGGTEAFF
j_call: TRBJ1-1; v_call: TRBV5-1; cdr3_length: 13; d_call: TRBD1; clone_size: .; cdr3_nt: TGCGCCAGCAGCGAGACAGGGGGCACTGAAGCTTTCTTT; cdr3_aa: CASSETGGTEAFF
j_call: TRBJ2-7; v_call: TRBV10-1; cdr3_length: 14; d_call: .; clone_size: .; cdr3_nt: TGCGCCAGCAGTGAAGGTTTGGGATTCTACGAGCAGTACTTC; cdr3_aa: CASSEGLGFYEQYF
j_call: TRBJ1-1; v_call: TRBV6-1; cdr3_length: 19; d_call: .; clone_size: .; cdr3_nt: TGTGCCAGCAGTGCCCTCCCGACTGGAGGGGGAATAATGAACACTGAAGCTTTCTTT; cdr3_aa: CASSALPTGGGIMNTEAFF
j_call: TRBJ1-2; v_call: TRBV28; cdr3_length: 13; d_call: .; clone_size: .; cdr3_nt: TGTGCCAGCAGTTTAGGTGTCGACCATGGCTACACCTTC; cdr3_aa: CASSLGVDHGYTF
j_call: TRBJ2-7; v_call: TRBV4-1; cdr3_length: 14; d_call: .; clone_size: .; cdr3_nt: TGCGCCAGCAGCCAAGAGGCCAGGGATTACGAGCAGTACTTC; cdr3_aa: CASSQEARDYEQYF
j_call: TRBJ2-1; v_call: TRBV11-2; cdr3_length: 15; d_call: .; clone_size: .; cdr3_nt: TGTGCCAGCAGCCTCTTTCACCAGACCAACAATGAGCAGTTCTTC; cdr3_aa: CASSLFHQTNNEQFF
j_call: TRBJ2-3; v_call: TRBV19; cdr3_length: 14; d_call: .; clone_size: once; cdr3_nt: TGTGCCAGTAGTATAGCAGGCCACACAGATACGCAGTATTTT; cdr3_aa: CASSIAGHTDTQYF
j_call: TRBJ1-1; v_call: TRBV29-1; cdr3_length: 14; d_call: .; clone_size: few; cdr3_nt: TGCAGCGTTAGCCCCCATGCCGGGAGGACTGAAGCTTTCTTT; cdr3_aa: CSVSPHAGRTEAFF
j_call: TRBJ1-4; v_call: TRBV11-2; cdr3_length: 14; d_call: .; clone_size: once; cdr3_nt: TGTGCCAGCAGCCTACAGGGAAATAATGAAAAACTGTTTTTT; cdr3_aa: CASSLQGNNEKLFF
j_call: TRBJ2-3; v_call: TRBV7-9; cdr3_length: 14; d_call: .; clone_size: .; cdr3_nt: TGTGCCAGCAGCTTAAACCGACTCTCAGATACGCAGTATTTT; cdr3_aa: CASSLNRLSDTQYF
j_call: TRBJ2-3; v_call: TRBV7-3; cdr3_length: 13; d_call: .; clone_size: .; cdr3_nt: TGTGCCAGCAGCTTGAGGACAGAAACAACGCAGTATTTT; cdr3_aa: CASSLRTETTQYF
j_call: TRBJ2-2; v_call: TRBV15; cdr3_length: 15; d_call: .; clone_size: few; cdr3_nt: TGTGCCACCAGCAGAGGGAATCGAAACACCGGGGAGCTGTTTTTT; cdr3_aa: CATSRGNRNTGELFF
j_call: TRBJ1-5; v_call: TRBV5-6; cdr3_length: 16; d_call: .; clone_size: .; cdr3_nt: TGTGCCAGCAGCTTGTTCCCCCGGGACGGGTATCAGCCCCAGCATTTT; cdr3_aa: CASSLFPRDGYQPQHF
j_call: TRBJ1-2; v_call: TRBV19; cdr3_length: 15; d_call: .; clone_size: .; cdr3_nt: TGTGCCAGTAGTACAGGGACACGGCAATCCTATGGCTACACCTTC; cdr3_aa: CASSTGTRQSYGYTF
j_call: TRBJ2-7; v_call: TRBV4-1; cdr3_length: 13; d_call: .; clone_size: .; cdr3_nt: TGCGCCAGCAGCCAGGAGGACAGCTACGAGCAGTACTTC; cdr3_aa: CASSQEDSYEQYF
j_call: TRBJ2-7; v_call: TRBV27; cdr3_length: 19; d_call: TRBD1; clone_size: .; cdr3_nt: TGTGCCAGCAGCCCCATCCTCCCCTCCGGGACAGGGAATCCCTACGAGCAGTACTTC; cdr3_aa: CASSPILPSGTGNPYEQYF
j_call: TRBJ2-7; v_call: TRBV27; cdr3_length: 15; d_call: .; clone_size: .; cdr3_nt: TGTGCCAGCAGTTCCAGTAGAGTCAACGGGTACGAGCAGTACTTC; cdr3_aa: CASSSSRVNGYEQYF
j_call: TRBJ2-5; v_call: TRBV7-3; cdr3_length: 14; d_call: .; clone_size: .; cdr3_nt: TGTGCCAGCAGCTTAAGGGCAGGGCAAGAGACCCAGTACTTC; cdr3_aa: CASSLRAGQETQYF
j_call: TRBJ2-3; v_call: TRBV9; cdr3_length: 16; d_call: .; clone_size: .; cdr3_nt: TGTGCCAGCAGCGCCCAAGGAGGTGGGGGCACAGATACGCAGTATTTT; cdr3_aa: CASSAQGGGGTDTQYF
j_call: TRBJ2-2; v_call: TRBV6-5; cdr3_length: 14; d_call: .; clone_size: .; cdr3_nt: TGTGCCAGCTCGCCGTTGGAGGGGACCGGGGAGCTGTTTTTT; cdr3_aa: CASSPLEGTGELFF